These T cell receptor beta chains were read from a single sample in a study of blood T cells in healthy people across ages. TCRdb recomputed calls from the 5' RACE reads with MiXCR, one row per CDR3 protein. The sample holds roughly 930,000 distinct CDR3 sequences; 45% to 50% are singletons and the top ten take 13%. The sample was blood. The origin of the receptors is a man aged 25-45 years in good health. Each CDR3 is given with its conserved first and last residue. The D gene is left open where the match is weak. Not every row has a clone size; where given, it reads once, few, many or a size class.

d_call: TRBD1; clone_size: -; j_call: TRBJ1-5; v_call: TRBV7-2; cdr3_aa: CASSLDRGQNQPQHF; cdr3_nt: TGTGCCAGCAGCTTAGACAGGGGGCAAAATCAGCCCCAGCATTTT
d_call: -; clone_size: -; j_call: TRBJ2-1; v_call: TRBV10-3; cdr3_aa: CAIGPGSYEQFF; cdr3_nt: TGTGCCATCGGCCCAGGTTCTTATGAGCAGTTCTTC
d_call: TRBD1; clone_size: -; j_call: TRBJ2-1; v_call: TRBV2; cdr3_aa: CASSRQGGFYNEQFF; cdr3_nt: TGTGCCAGCAGTCGACAGGGGGGTTTCTACAATGAGCAGTTCTTC
d_call: TRBD2; clone_size: -; j_call: TRBJ2-4; v_call: TRBV25-1; cdr3_aa: CASSTSMGGANIQYF; cdr3_nt: TGTGCCAGCAGTACATCCATGGGAGGGGCAAACATTCAGTACTTC
d_call: TRBD2; clone_size: few; j_call: TRBJ2-1; v_call: TRBV7-2; cdr3_aa: CASSLVRLAGGTGHNEQFF; cdr3_nt: TGTGCCAGCAGCTTAGTGCGACTAGCGGGGGGTACCGGCCACAATGAGCAGTTCTTC
d_call: TRBD2; clone_size: -; j_call: TRBJ2-1; v_call: TRBV6-6; cdr3_aa: CASTQAGLFNEQFF; cdr3_nt: TGTGCCAGCACTCAAGCGGGGCTCTTCAATGAGCAGTTCTTC
d_call: TRBD1; clone_size: -; j_call: TRBJ1-1; v_call: TRBV6-1; cdr3_aa: CASSEGTGGNTEAFF; cdr3_nt: TGTGCCAGCAGTGAAGGGACAGGGGGTAACACTGAAGCTTTCTTT
d_call: -; clone_size: -; j_call: TRBJ1-2; v_call: TRBV27; cdr3_aa: CASSLHARYGYTF; cdr3_nt: TGTGCCAGCAGTTTACACGCTAGGTATGGCTACACCTTC
d_call: -; clone_size: -; j_call: TRBJ2-7; v_call: TRBV7-8; cdr3_aa: CASSFPDYEQYF; cdr3_nt: TGTGCCAGCAGCTTTCCGGACTACGAGCAGTACTTC
d_call: -; clone_size: few; j_call: TRBJ2-4; v_call: TRBV5-1; cdr3_aa: CASREGYIQYF; cdr3_nt: TGCGCCAGCAGGGAGGGGTACATTCAGTACTTC
d_call: -; clone_size: -; j_call: TRBJ2-7; v_call: TRBV29-1; cdr3_aa: CSAEFSYEQYF; cdr3_nt: TGCAGCGCGGAATTCTCCTACGAGCAGTACTTC
d_call: TRBD1; clone_size: few; j_call: TRBJ1-1; v_call: TRBV12-3/TRBV12-4; cdr3_aa: CASTTTGQGNTEAFF; cdr3_nt: TGTGCCAGCACCACCACAGGACAGGGGAACACTGAAGCTTTCTTT
d_call: -; clone_size: -; j_call: TRBJ1-5; v_call: TRBV4-1; cdr3_aa: CASSLASDSPQPQHF; cdr3_nt: TGCGCCAGCAGCCTTGCCTCGGACAGCCCTCAGCCCCAGCATTTT
d_call: -; clone_size: few; j_call: TRBJ2-7; v_call: TRBV29-1; cdr3_aa: CSVGLAEGYEQYF; cdr3_nt: TGCAGCGTTGGGCTGGCGGAGGGGTACGAGCAGTACTTC
d_call: -; clone_size: -; j_call: TRBJ2-1; v_call: TRBV21-1; cdr3_aa: CASIGGLAYNEQFF; cdr3_nt: TGTGCCAGCATCGGGGGTCTAGCCTACAATGAGCAGTTCTTC
d_call: -; clone_size: -; j_call: TRBJ1-2; v_call: TRBV4-3; cdr3_aa: CASSPAPQAARGYTF; cdr3_nt: TGCGCCAGCAGCCCAGCCCCCCAGGCAGCACGCGGCTACACCTTC
d_call: -; clone_size: -; j_call: TRBJ1-6; v_call: TRBV5-1; cdr3_aa: CASNTGQVNSPLHF; cdr3_nt: TGCGCCAGCAACACCGGGCAGGTTAATTCACCCCTCCACTTT
d_call: -; clone_size: few; j_call: TRBJ2-5; v_call: TRBV20-1; cdr3_aa: CSTRQEETQYF; cdr3_nt: TGCAGTACCCGACAGGAAGAGACCCAGTACTTC